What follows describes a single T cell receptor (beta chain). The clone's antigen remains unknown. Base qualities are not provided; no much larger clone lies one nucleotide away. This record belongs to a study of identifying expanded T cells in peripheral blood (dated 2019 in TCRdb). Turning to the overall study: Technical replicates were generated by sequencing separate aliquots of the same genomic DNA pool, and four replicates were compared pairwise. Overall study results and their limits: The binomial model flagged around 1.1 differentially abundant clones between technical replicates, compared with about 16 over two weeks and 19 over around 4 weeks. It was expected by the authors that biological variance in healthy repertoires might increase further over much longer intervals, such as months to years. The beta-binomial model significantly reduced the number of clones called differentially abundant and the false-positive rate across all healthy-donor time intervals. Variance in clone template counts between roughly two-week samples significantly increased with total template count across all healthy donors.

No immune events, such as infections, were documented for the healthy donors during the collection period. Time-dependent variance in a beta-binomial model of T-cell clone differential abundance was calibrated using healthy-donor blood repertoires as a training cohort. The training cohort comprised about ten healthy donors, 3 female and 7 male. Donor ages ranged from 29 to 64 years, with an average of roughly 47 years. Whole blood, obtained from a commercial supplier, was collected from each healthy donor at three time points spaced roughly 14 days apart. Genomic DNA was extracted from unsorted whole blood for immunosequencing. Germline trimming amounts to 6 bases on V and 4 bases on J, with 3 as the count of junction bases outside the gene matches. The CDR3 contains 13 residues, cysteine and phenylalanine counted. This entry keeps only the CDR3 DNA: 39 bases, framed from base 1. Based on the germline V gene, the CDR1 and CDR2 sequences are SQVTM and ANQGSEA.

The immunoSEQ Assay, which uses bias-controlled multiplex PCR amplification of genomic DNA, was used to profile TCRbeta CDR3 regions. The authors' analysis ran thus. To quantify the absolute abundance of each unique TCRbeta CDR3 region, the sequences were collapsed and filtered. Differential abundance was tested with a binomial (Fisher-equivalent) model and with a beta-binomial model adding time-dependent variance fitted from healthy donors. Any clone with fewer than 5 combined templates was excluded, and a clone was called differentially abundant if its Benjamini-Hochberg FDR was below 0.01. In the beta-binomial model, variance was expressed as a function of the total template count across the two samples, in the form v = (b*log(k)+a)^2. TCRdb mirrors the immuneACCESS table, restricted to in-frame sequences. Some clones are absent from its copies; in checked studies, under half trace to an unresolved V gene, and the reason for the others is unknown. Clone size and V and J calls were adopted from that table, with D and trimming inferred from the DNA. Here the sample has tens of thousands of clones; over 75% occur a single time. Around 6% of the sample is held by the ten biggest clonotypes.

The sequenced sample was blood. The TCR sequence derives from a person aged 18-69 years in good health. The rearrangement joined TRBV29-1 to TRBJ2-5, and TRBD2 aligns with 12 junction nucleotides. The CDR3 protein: CSVEGLAGETQYF. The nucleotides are TGCAGCGTGGAGGGACTAGCGGGAGAGACCCAGTACTTC.